This entry lists 2 T cell receptor beta chains sequenced from one sample in a study of T cells in Graves' hyperthyroidism and ophthalmopathy. It was RNA transcripts that yielded the amplified TCR beta CDR3 regions. The TCR CDR3 was amplified in a first-round RT-PCR using the HTBI primer set. One entry per CDR3 protein, called by TCRdb with MiXCR from the multiplex PCR reads. Among 350,000 to 450,000 distinct CDR3 sequences listed, about 17% were seen once. Sequenced sample: blood. The receptors come from a woman in her 30s with Graves' hyperthyroidism that later progressed to Graves' ophthalmopathy.

This clonotype has ten or more counts. This chain joins TRBV6-1 and TRBJ1-1; D might be TRBD1 (6 bases). The CDR3 has 13 residues. V lost 2 bases and J 4 bases, leaving 8 bases between the germline ends. The germline gives CDR1 MNHNS, CDR2 SASEGT. CDR3 in DNA: TGTGCCAGCAGTGAATGGGGGCCCACTGAAGCTTTCTTT. It encodes CASSEWGPTEAFF.

The V and J genes are TRBV14 and TRBJ2-7; 10 bases are shared with TRBD2. CDR1 SGHDN and CDR2 FVKESK come from the germline V gene. J gave up 5 bases and V 1 base, and 11 bases lay outside the gene matches. The CDR3 sequence is 17 residues long. The DNA for the CDR3 is TGTGCCAGCAGCCAAGCGCCGCTAGCGGGAGAAAAAGACGAGCAGTACTTC. It codes for CASSQAPLAGEKDEQYF.